The clone carrying this T cell receptor (beta chain) was recorded many times. Germline assignment: CDR1 SGHRS and CDR2 YFSETQ. With V trimmed by 3 bases and J by 1 base, 3 bases remained unmatched. The CDR3 contains 16 residues. The time point was: sample taken at primary tumor resection. Sequencing was performed on whole RNA extracted from tumor and nontumor lung tissue, or from frozen PBMC, and the material was left unsorted. The data were obtained in a study of spatial heterogeneity in lung cancer. Each TCR cDNA molecule bore a unique molecular identifier. TCRdb reprocessed the 5' RACE reads via MiXCR and lists one record per CDR3 protein. Of about 42,000 distinct CDR3 sequences listed, approximately 7% are singletons.

This specimen consisted of PBMCs, obtained at surgery. V usage is TRBV5-1 and J usage is TRBJ2-2, with 10 bases identical to TRBD2. The sequence came from a female donor with early-stage non-small cell lung cancer. CDR3 residues: CASSYGLAENTGELFF. DNA for the CDR3: TGCGCCAGCAGCTACGGACTAGCGGAGAACACCGGGGAGCTGTTTTTT.